This TCR beta chain is from a study of cytomegalovirus exposure and HLA in healthy donors. Study observations and caveats: The study designated 150 or so TCR beta chains cytomegalovirus-associated. Using the classifier, cytomegalovirus status was reportedly diagnosed with high specificity and sensitivity. Most TCR sequences proved rare, with some public TCRs found in many donors.

The CDR3 is 14 amino acids. CDR1 is LGHNA and CDR2 is YNFKEQ in the germline V gene. The junction had 2 bases not matched to a gene; V was cut back by 1 base and J by 6 bases. The data were produced by immunoSEQ multiplex PCR, yet TCRdb's version contains in-frame clones alone and is incomplete. The table lists 100,000 to 150,000 clones, around 90% of them singletons. On this clone itself: The antigen is unknown. Within the sample, other DNA sequences also encode this same CDR3.

This TCR was sampled from a woman younger than 30 in good health and CMV-seronegative. The J gene is TRBJ2-3, the V gene TRBV4-2; 9 bases match TRBD2. The sample taken for sequencing was PBMCs. CDR3 region: CASSQGTSADTQYF. In DNA, the CDR3 is TGTGCCAGCAGCCAAGGGACTAGCGCTGATACGCAGTATTTT.